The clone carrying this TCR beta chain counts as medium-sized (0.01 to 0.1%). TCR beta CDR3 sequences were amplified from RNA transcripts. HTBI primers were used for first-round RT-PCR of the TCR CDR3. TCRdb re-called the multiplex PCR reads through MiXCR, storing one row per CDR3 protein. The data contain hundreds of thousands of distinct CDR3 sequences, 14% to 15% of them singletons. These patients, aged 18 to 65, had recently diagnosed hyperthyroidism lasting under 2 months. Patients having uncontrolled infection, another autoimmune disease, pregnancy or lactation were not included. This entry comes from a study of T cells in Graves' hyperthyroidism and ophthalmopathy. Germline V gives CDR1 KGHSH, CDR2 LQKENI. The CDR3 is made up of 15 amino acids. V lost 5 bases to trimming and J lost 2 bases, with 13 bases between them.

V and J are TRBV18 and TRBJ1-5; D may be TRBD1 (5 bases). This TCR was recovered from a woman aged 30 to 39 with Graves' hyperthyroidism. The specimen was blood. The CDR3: CASSGTPVGNQPQHF. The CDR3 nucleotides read TGTGCCAGCTCAGGGACCCCCGTGGGCAATCAGCCCCAGCATTTT.